These 21 T cell receptor beta chains originate from one sample sequenced in a study of memory CD4+ T cells and cytomegalovirus serostatus. Sequenced by immunoSEQ multiplex PCR; TCRdb stores in-frame clones only, minus some. The repertoire has 64,000 or so clones, approximately 80% of them found once; the top ten carry 0.7% to 0.9%. Single viable CD3+CD4+CD8-CD45RO+ cells were sorted as the memory CD4+ T cells. Sequenced input: memory CD4+ T cells from blood. These receptors all stem from an adult in good health and CMV-seronegative.

The chain has TRBV27 and TRBJ2-7; TRBD2 aligns across 8 bases. The trim removed 10 bases at V and 3 bases at J, leaving 8 bases unmatched. The germline V gene encodes CDR1 MNHEY and CDR2 SMNVEV (reference sequence). CDR3 length equals 13 residues. CDR3 in DNA: TGTGCCACAACAAGCGGGGGAAACTACGAGCAGTACTTC. Protein sequence: CATTSGGNYEQYF.

This clone was seen a few times. The chain is built from TRBV19 and TRBJ2-2; 8 bases are shared with TRBD2. This CDR3 has 12 amino acids. Germline CDR1 reads LNHDA; CDR2 reads SQIVND (reference sequence). Germline trimming cut 6 bases from V and 9 bases from J; bases unmatched to any gene: 3. The CDR3 DNA reads TGTGCCAGTAGCCGGGGGGGCTGGGAGCTGTTTTTT. Amino acids: CASSRGGWELFF. The variable domain in full, completed from reference TRBV19 and TRBJ2-2, reads DGGITQSPKYLFRKEGQNVTLSCEQNLNHDAMYWYRQDPGQGLRLIYYSQIVNDFQKGDIAEGYSVSREKKESFPLTVTSAQKNPTAFYLCASSRGGWELFFGEGSRLTVL.

This clone was found many times. The chain employs TRBV6-1 and TRBJ1-2; TRBD1 might be the D (6 bases). CDR1 MNHNS and CDR2 SASEGT come from the germline V gene. This CDR3 has 14 amino acids. V was clipped by 5 bases and J by 6 bases, with 16 bases between them. The CDR3 DNA reads as TGTGCCAGCAGTCAACAGGGATTCCATGATGGCTACACCTTC. Its translation is CASSQQGFHDGYTF.

The V gene is TRBV9, the J gene TRBJ1-1; 7 nucleotides line up with TRBD1. Germline V gene data show CDR1 as SGDLS and CDR2 as YYNGEE. V trimming: 4 bases; J trimming: 6 bases; junction bases outside the gene matches: 12. The CDR3 totals 15 residues. This chain's CDR3 is CASSPGQVVKAEAFF. The DNA of the CDR3 is TGTGCCAGCAGCCCAGGACAGGTTGTGAAGGCTGAAGCTTTCTTT.

The rearrangement links TRBV5-1 to TRBJ2-5, with 10 nucleotides matching TRBD2. Germline CDR1 SGHRS, CDR2 YFSETQ. Losses at the gene ends were 0 bases for V and 4 bases for J; bases not matched to a gene: 6. The CDR3 length is 16 residues. This chain's CDR3 is CASSLVGTSERETQYF. The CDR3 nucleotides are TGCGCCAGCAGCTTGGTTGGGACTAGCGAACGAGAGACCCAGTACTTC.

The V gene is TRBV7-2, the J gene TRBJ2-1; TRBD2 matches 10 bases. Trimming removed 5 bases from V and 0 bases from J; junction bases left unmatched: 10. This CDR3 is 18 amino acids long. The V gene's germline CDR1 is SGHTA and CDR2 FQGNSA. Written as DNA, the CDR3 is TGTGCCAGCAGCCGGGTTCGGTCTAGCGGGAGCTCCTACAATGAGCAGTTCTTC. It encodes CASSRVRSSGSSYNEQFF. Full variable domain (outside the CDR3, taken from reference TRBV7-2 and TRBJ2-1): GAGVSQSPSNKVTEKGKDVELRCDPISGHTALYWYRQSLGQGLEFLIYFQGNSAPDKSGLPSDRFSAERTGGSVSTLTIQRTQQEDSAVYLCASSRVRSSGSSYNEQFFGPGTRLTVL.

The chain combines TRBV4-1 with TRBJ1-2, with D maybe TRBD1 (5 bases). Trimming cost V 0 bases and J 5 bases, with 7 bases left between them. Germline V gene data show CDR1 as MGHRA and CDR2 as YSYEKL. This CDR3 spans 13 amino acids. The CDR3: CASSQDGAYGYTF. The CDR3 DNA reads TGCGCCAGCAGCCAAGATGGGGCATATGGCTACACCTTC.

The V call is TRBV5-1, the J call TRBJ2-2; D might be TRBD1 or TRBD2, each matching 5 bases. In germline, CDR1 is SGHRS, CDR2 YFSETQ. Deletions cut 3 bases from V and 6 bases from J, with 15 bases between. The CDR3 is made up of 15 amino acids. CDR3 DNA: TGCGCCAGCAGCTGGGGGACGGCCAGCTCCGGGGAGCTGTTTTTT. Translation: CASSWGTASSGELFF.

This sequence joins TRBV9 and TRBJ1-1; D unclear. The CDR3 is 13 amino acids. Germline CDR1 reads SGDLS; CDR2 reads YYNGEE. V shed 7 bases and J shed 3 bases, with 13 bases lying between them. The CDR3 spells CASSKGGDTEAFF. DNA of the CDR3: TGTGCCAGCTCCAAAGGAGGTGACACTGAAGCTTTCTTT.

Here the CDR3 reads CASSTRQGAGIQYF. The CDR3 coding sequence is TGTGCCAGTAGTACGCGACAGGGGGCAGGCATTCAGTACTTC. This chain joins TRBV19 and TRBJ2-4, with TRBD1 matching 10 bases. Germline CDR1 reads LNHDA; CDR2 reads SQIVND (reference sequence). The V and J ends lost 4 bases and 9 bases, in that order; junction bases with no gene match: 6. The CDR3 has 14 residues.

The chain is built from TRBV19 and TRBJ2-7, with D possibly matching TRBD2 (5 bases). Germline V gene lookup returns CDR1 LNHDA and CDR2 SQIVND (reference sequence). Trimming removed 3 bases at V and 1 base at J, with 10 bases between. The CDR3 is 14 residues long. CDR3 bases: TGTGCCAGTAGTATCGGGTGGGAGTCCTACGAGCAGTACTTC. This gives the protein CASSIGWESYEQYF.

J is TRBJ1-2 and V is TRBV10-2, with a possible D match to TRBD1 (5 bases). Germline lookup yields CDR1 WSHSY and CDR2 SAAADI. This CDR3 is built from 13 residues. V was pared by 6 bases and J by 2 bases, with 10 bases between. CDR3 nucleotides: TGCGCCAGCAGCCAGGGTCAGAACTATGGCTACACCTTC. Encoded protein: CASSQGQNYGYTF.

Comment on this clone: Other DNA sequences of this sample code for an identical CDR3. The V gene is TRBV7-3, the J gene TRBJ2-1; D call uncertain. Germline CDR1 reads SGHTA; CDR2 reads FQGTGA. Trimming took off 1 base at V and 6 bases at J, with 10 bases between the two ends. CDR3 length: 14 amino acids. The CDR3 loop reads CASSLSSSGNEQFF. CDR3 sequence (DNA): TGTGCCAGCAGCTTAAGTTCATCGGGCAATGAGCAGTTCTTC.

This chain connects TRBV19 to TRBJ2-3; 9 bases agree with TRBD2. Germline CDR1 is LNHDA and CDR2 is SQIVND (reference sequence). The CDR3 consists of 15 residues. With V trimmed by 3 bases and J by 3 bases, 4 bases remained unmatched. The CDR3 spells CASSMSLAGTDTQYF. DNA for the CDR3: TGTGCCAGTAGTATGAGTCTAGCGGGGACAGATACGCAGTATTTT.

The V call is TRBV7-9, the J call TRBJ1-2; possible D gene TRBD1, 6 bases. This CDR3 is built from 14 residues. V was pared by 2 bases and J by 4 bases, with 11 bases between. The germline V gene encodes CDR1 SEHNR and CDR2 FQNEAQ (reference sequence). This CDR3 is CASSLSVRGYGYTF. The DNA for the CDR3 is TGTGCCAGCAGCTTAAGCGTCAGGGGCTATGGCTACACCTTC.

As regards this clone: The junction departs from germline at one end; a sequencing error may be responsible. The rearrangement links TRBV7-3 to TRBJ2-7; D tentatively reads TRBD1 or TRBD2 (7 bases each). CDR3 size: 13 residues. Germline loops: CDR1 SGHTA, CDR2 FQGTGA. CDR3 DNA: TGTGCCAGCAGCGTAACAGGGGAGGGGGAGCAGTACTTC. Translated, it gives CASSVTGEGEQYF.

This clone appeared a few times. The chain employs TRBV28 and TRBJ1-2; D not resolved. CDR3 length equals 14 residues. From germline, CDR1 is MDHEN and CDR2 SYDVKM. The V gene lost 2 bases and the J gene lost 7 bases, with 14 bases spanning the gap. This CDR3 reads CASSLVFGLGGYTF. The CDR3, as DNA: TGTGCCAGCAGTTTAGTTTTCGGGTTAGGTGGCTACACCTTC.

The V and J genes are TRBV29-1 and TRBJ1-1, with TRBD1 identical over 7 bases. The CDR3 is 12 amino acids. From germline, CDR1 is SQVTM and CDR2 ANQGSEA. After removal of 6 bases from V and 0 bases from J, the junction contained 1 base not matched to a gene. For the CDR3, the DNA is TGCAGCGTGGGACAGTTGAACACTGAAGCTTTCTTT. Its protein is CSVGQLNTEAFF.

The chain recombines TRBV19 with TRBJ1-2, with D tentatively TRBD1 (5 bases). Trimming pared 6 bases from V and 7 bases from J, leaving 24 bases between. Germline CDR1 reads LNHDA; CDR2 reads SQIVND (reference sequence). The CDR3 runs to 16 residues. The CDR3 region has the DNA TGTGCCAGTAGCTATCTAGGGACCGAGAATTGGGCTGGCTACACCTTC. Translation: CASSYLGTENWAGYTF.

The rearrangement links TRBV27 to TRBJ2-7; D ambiguous. Looked up from germline, CDR1 is MNHEY and CDR2 is SMNVEV (reference sequence). CDR3 length equals 12 residues. V was trimmed by 5 bases and J by 0 bases, leaving 5 bases between them. The CDR3 region is CASSSSSYEQYF. CDR3 DNA: TGTGCCAGCAGTAGTAGCTCCTACGAGCAGTACTTC.

The CDR3 region is CASSYSTIASEQFF. The CDR3 nucleotides are TGTGCCAGCAGTTACTCGACTATAGCTAGTGAGCAGTTCTTC. The chain joins TRBV6-5 to TRBJ2-1; D may be TRBD2 (5 bases). Germline V gene sequence: CDR1 MNHEY, CDR2 SVGAGI. The CDR3 extends over 14 amino acids. Trimming removed 0 bases from V and 9 bases from J, with 12 bases in between.